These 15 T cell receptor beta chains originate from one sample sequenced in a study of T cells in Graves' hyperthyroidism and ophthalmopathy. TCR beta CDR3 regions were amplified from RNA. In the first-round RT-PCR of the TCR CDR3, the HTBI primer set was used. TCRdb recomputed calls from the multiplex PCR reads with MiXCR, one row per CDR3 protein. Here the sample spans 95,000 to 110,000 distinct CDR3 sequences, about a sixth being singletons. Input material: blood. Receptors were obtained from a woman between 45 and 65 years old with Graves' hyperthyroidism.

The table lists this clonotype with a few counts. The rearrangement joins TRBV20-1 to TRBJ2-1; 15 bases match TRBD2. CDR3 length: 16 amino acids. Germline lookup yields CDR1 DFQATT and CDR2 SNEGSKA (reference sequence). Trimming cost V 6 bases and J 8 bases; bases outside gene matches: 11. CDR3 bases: TGCAGTGCCGCGGCCTCCGGGACTAGCGGGAGGCATGAGCAGTTCTTC. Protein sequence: CSAAASGTSGRHEQFF.

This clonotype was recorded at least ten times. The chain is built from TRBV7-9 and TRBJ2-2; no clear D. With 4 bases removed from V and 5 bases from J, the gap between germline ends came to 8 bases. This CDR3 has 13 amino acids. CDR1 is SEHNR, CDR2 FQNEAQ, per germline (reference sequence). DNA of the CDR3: TGTGCCAGCAGCTCCACACGAACCGGGGAGCTGTTTTTT. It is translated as CASSSTRTGELFF.

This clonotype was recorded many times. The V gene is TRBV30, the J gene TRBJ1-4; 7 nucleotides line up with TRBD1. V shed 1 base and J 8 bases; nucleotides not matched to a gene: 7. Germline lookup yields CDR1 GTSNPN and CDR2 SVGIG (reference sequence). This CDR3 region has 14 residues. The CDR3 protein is CAWSGTGVSEKLFF. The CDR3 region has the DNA TGTGCCTGGAGTGGAACAGGGGTGTCCGAAAAACTGTTTTTT.

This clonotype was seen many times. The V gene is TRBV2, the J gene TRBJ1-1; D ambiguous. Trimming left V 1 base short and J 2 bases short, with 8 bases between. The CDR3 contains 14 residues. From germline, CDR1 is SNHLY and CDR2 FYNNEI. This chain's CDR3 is CASSEVSGNTEAFF. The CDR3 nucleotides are TGTGCCAGCAGTGAAGTCTCCGGAAACACTGAAGCTTTCTTT.

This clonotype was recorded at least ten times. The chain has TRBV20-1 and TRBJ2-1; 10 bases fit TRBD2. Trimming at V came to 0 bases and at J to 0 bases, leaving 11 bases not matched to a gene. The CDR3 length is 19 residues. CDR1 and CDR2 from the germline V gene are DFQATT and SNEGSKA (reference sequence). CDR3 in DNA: TGCAGTGCTAGAGACCCCAGCGGGAGGGTCGGAAGCTCCTACAATGAGCAGTTCTTC. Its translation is CSARDPSGRVGSSYNEQFF.

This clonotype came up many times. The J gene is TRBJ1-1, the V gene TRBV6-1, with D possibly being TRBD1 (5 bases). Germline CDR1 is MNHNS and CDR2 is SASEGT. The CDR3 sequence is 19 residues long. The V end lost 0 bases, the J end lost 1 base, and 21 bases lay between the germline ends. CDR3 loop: CASSEARAAYIGANTEAFF. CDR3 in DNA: TGTGCCAGCAGTGAAGCGCGTGCAGCTTACATCGGGGCGAACACTGAAGCTTTCTTT.

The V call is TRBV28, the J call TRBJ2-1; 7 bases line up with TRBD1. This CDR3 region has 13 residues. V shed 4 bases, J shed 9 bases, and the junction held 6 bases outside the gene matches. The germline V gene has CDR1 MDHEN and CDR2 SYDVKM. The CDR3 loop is CASSSKGAGEQFF. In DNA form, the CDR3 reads TGTGCCAGCAGTTCCAAGGGGGCTGGTGAGCAGTTCTTC.

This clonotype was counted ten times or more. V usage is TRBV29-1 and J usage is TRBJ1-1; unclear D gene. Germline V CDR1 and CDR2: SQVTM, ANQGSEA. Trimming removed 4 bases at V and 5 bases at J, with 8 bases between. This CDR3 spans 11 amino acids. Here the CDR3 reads CSVGLMTEAFF. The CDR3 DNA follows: TGCAGCGTTGGGTTGATGACTGAAGCTTTCTTT.

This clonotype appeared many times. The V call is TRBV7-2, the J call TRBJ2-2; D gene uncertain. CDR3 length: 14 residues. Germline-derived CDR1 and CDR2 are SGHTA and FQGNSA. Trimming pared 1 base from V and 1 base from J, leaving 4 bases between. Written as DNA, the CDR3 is TGTGCCAGCAGCTTAGGCGTGAACACCGGGGAGCTGTTTTTT. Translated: CASSLGVNTGELFF. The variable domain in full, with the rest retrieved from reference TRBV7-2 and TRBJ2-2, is GAGVSQSPSNKVTEKGKDVELRCDPISGHTALYWYRQSLGQGLEFLIYFQGNSAPDKSGLPSDRFSAERTGGSVSTLTIQRTQQEDSAVYLCASSLGVNTGELFFGEGSRLTVL.

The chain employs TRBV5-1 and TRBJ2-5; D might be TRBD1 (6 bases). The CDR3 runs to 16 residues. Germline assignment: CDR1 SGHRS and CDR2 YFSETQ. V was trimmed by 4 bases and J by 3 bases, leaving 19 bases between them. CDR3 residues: CASSRGGSAVKETQYF. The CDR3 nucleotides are TGCGCCAGCAGCCGAGGGGGTTCAGCTGTTAAAGAGACCCAGTACTTC.

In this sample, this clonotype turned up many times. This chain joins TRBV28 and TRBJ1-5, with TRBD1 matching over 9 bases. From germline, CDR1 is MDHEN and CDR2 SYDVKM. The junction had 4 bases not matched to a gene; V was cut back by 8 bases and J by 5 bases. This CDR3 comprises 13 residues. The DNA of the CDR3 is TGTGCCAGCCTAGGACAGGGGTATCAGCCCCAGCATTTT. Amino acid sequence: CASLGQGYQPQHF.

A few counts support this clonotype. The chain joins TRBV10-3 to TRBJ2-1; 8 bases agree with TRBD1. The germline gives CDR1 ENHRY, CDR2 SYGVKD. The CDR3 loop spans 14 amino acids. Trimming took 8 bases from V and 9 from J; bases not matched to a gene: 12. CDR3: CAISQDRGLSEQFF. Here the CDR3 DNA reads TGTGCCATCTCCCAAGACAGGGGTCTTAGTGAGCAGTTCTTC.

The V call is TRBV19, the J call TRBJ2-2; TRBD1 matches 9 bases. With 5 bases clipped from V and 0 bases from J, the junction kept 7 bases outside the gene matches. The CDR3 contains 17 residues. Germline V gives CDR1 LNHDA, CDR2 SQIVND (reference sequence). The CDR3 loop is CASSVPGQGSNTGELFF. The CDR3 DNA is TGTGCCAGTAGTGTCCCAGGACAGGGGTCGAACACCGGGGAGCTGTTTTTT. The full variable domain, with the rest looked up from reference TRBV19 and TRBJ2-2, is DGGITQSPKYLFRKEGQNVTLSCEQNLNHDAMYWYRQDPGQGLRLIYYSQIVNDFQKGDIAEGYSVSREKKESFPLTVTSAQKNPTAFYLCASSVPGQGSNTGELFFGEGSRLTVL.

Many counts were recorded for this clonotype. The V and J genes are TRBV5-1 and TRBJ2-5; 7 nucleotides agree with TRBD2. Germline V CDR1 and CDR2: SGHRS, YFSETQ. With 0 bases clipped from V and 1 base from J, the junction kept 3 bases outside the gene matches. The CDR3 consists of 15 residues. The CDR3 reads CASSLGDYTQETQYF. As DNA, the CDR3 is TGCGCCAGCAGCTTGGGGGACTACACCCAAGAGACCCAGTACTTC.

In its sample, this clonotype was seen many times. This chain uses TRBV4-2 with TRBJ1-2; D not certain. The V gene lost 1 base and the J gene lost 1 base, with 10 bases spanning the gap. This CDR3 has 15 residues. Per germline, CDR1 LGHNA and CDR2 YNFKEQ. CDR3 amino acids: CASSQGKEFNYGYTF. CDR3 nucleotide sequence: TGTGCCAGCAGCCAAGGGAAGGAGTTTAACTATGGCTACACCTTC.